The present T cell receptor (beta chain) was sequenced within a study of naive and memory T cell subsets. V was trimmed by 3 bases and J by 0 bases, leaving 9 bases between them. Germline CDR1 and CDR2: MRHNA and SNTAGT. The CDR3 loop spans 15 amino acids. The table lists this clonotype with a few counts. The beta constant-region primer was an equimolar mix of two oligonucleotides covering TRBC1 and TRBC2. Four rounds of PCR amplified the ligated cDNA using nested alpha and beta constant-region primers plus SP2. TCRdb itself ran the UMI-ligation and nested PCR reads through MiXCR, one entry per CDR3 protein. The sample has tens of thousands of distinct CDR3 sequences, around 8.8% seen once.

This rearrangement joins TRBV6-4 to TRBJ2-1; D unclear. Input material: central memory CD8+ T cells from blood. The sequence was collected from a human donor in good health. Written as DNA, the CDR3 is TGTGCCAGCAGTGATATTCCGGACTCCTACAATGAGCAGTTCTTC. Protein: CASSDIPDSYNEQFF.